The T cell receptor beta chain described here comes from a study of cytomegalovirus exposure and HLA in healthy donors. As concerns this clone: Its antigen is still unknown.

Findings and caveats of the study: More clonal expansion characterized HLA-associated TCR beta chains than equally common others in a later analysis.

Vbeta (60) and Jbeta (13) primers were used in the PCR. Profiling relied on immunoSEQ multiplex PCR, and the TCRdb table lists in-frame clones only, not all of them. In all, the sample yields roughly 60,000 clones. The CDR3 has 13 residues. V lost 0 bases to trimming and J lost 5 bases, with 8 bases between them. Germline-derived CDR1 and CDR2 are SGHRS and YFSETQ. The sequenced sample was PBMCs. The chain carries TRBV5-1 and TRBJ1-2; D may be TRBD1 (5 bases). This TCR was recovered from a male donor in good health and CMV-seronegative. CDR3 region: CASSLGQTYGYTF. CDR3 coding DNA: TGCGCCAGCAGCTTGGGACAGACTTATGGCTACACCTTC.